This T cell receptor (beta chain) was sequenced in a study of cytomegalovirus exposure and HLA in healthy donors. Looking at the study overall: Early released data comprised about 85 million unique TCRs from HLA-typed donors.

The study ran its PCR with 60 Vbeta and 13 Jbeta primers. In the original analysis: Roughly 12 million of 70 million to 80 million unique TCR beta chains were shared, per a later count. Repertoires were generated with immunoSEQ multiplex PCR, while TCRdb's copy carries only in-frame clones and drops some. V, J and clone size were drawn from that table, and D and trimming were deduced from the DNA. The data hold under 200,000 clones, with approximately 86% observed a single time. This CDR3 has 14 amino acids. The V and J ends lost 3 bases and 4 bases respectively, with 13 bases between them. Sequenced input: PBMCs. This receptor was taken from a boy between 2 and 10 years old in good health and CMV-seronegative. V usage is TRBV5-3 and J usage is TRBJ1-1, with D possibly matching TRBD1 (5 bases). TRBV5-3 is flagged as an ORF with uncertain function. The CDR3 region has the DNA TGTGCCAGAAGCTCAAGGGGCTGGGTCACTGAAGCTTTCTTT. This sequence encodes CARSSRGWVTEAFF.